This T cell receptor (beta chain) was sequenced for a study of OX40 agonist ivuxolimab in advanced cancers. A note on the overall study: Ivuxolimab was an agonistic, fully human IgG2 monoclonal antibody directed against OX40 (CD134), a costimulatory receptor. Partial responses were achieved by three dose-escalation patients, of whom one had hepatocellular carcinoma and two had cutaneous melanoma. The paper reports the monotherapy dose-escalation portion (N = 52 patients) of the phase I ivuxolimab trial. In the dose-escalation cohort, 82.7% of patients were male, and the mean age was approximately 55 years, with a range of about 20 to 90. Among the 52 dose-escalation patients, around 20 had hepatocellular carcinoma, 15 or so melanoma, 9 renal cell carcinoma and 9 head and neck cancer. Patients were allowed to have had prior anti-PD-1, anti-PD-L1 or anti-CTLA-4 therapy, and around 40% of the dose-escalation patients had previously received checkpoint inhibitors. Intravenous ivuxolimab was administered to patients every 2 weeks at six dose levels: 0.01, 0.1, 0.3, 1.5, 3 and 10 mg/kg. The point of sequencing TCRbeta in the periphery was to test whether ivuxolimab changed TCR sequence diversity and drove clonal T-cell expansion.

From its cysteine to its phenylalanine, the CDR3 spans 13 amino acids. The only DNA kept is the CDR3, 39 bases in frame from the first base. For CDR1 and CDR2, the germline V gene (reference sequence) lists GTSNPN and SVGIG. Beyond this particular receptor, the publication reports: Low levels of normalized T-cell clonal expansion were also seen in some patients who did not respond. The antigen specificity of the clonally expanded peripheral T cells was not determined. In partial responders in the 0.1-3.0 mg/kg groups, normalized peripheral clonal expansion was found to be among the lowest, especially among CD8+ T cells. At doses from 0.1 to 3.0 mg/kg, clonal expansion was seen in both CD4+ and CD8+ blood T cells between baseline and week 6. After ivuxolimab, expanded clones were on average more numerous among CD8+ T cells than among CD4+ T cells.

About this clone itself: It lacks a known antigen. No much larger clone exists at a distance of one base, and base qualities are not known.

For sequencing of the TCRbeta CDR3 region, genomic DNA was extracted from the sorted cells. The immunoSEQ Assay was used to sequence the TCRbeta CDR3 regions. TCRdb provides this immuneACCESS table in a form limited to in-frame rearrangements. Some clones are lacking; in checked studies, under half of them reflect an unresolved V gene, and why the rest are absent is not known. In this sample the table shows around 95,000 clones, about 91% of which occur a single time. Less than 0.2% of the sample rests with the top ten. The trial excluded patients who had a history of autoimmune disease or were on systemic immunosuppression. Peripheral blood for TCR sequencing was collected from all dose cohorts at baseline, on cycle 4 day 1, and on cycle 7 day 1. The samples were taken from a phase I, first-in-human, multicenter, open-label dose-escalation trial of ivuxolimab. The trial enrolled adults with locally advanced or metastatic head and neck squamous cell, hepatocellular, melanoma or renal cell carcinoma. Before TCR sequencing, CD4+ and CD8+ T cells were separately sorted from peripheral blood.

This TCR came from an adult with an advanced solid tumor such as melanoma, head and neck, liver or kidney cancer. The sequencing used CD4+ or CD8+ T cells sorted from blood, collected in a trial of the OX40 agonist ivuxolimab. The chain uses TRBV30 and TRBJ1-1; a stretch of 9 junction bases matches TRBD1. The encoded CDR3 is CARQGEEDAEAFF. The DNA sequence reads TGTGCAAGACAGGGGGAGGAGGACGCTGAAGCTTTCTTT.